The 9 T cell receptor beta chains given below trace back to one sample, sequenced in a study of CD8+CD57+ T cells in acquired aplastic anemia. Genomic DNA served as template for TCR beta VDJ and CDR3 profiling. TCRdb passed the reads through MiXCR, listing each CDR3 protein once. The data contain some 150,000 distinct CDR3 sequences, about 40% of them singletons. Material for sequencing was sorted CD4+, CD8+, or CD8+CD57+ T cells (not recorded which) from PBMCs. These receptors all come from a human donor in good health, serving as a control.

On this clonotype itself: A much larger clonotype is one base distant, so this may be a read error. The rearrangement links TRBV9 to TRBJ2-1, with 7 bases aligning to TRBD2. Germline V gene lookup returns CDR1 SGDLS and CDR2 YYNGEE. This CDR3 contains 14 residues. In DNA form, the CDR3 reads TGTGCCAGCAGCGGGTGGGAGGGTTGGAATGTGCAGTTCTTC. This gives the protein CASSGWEGWNVQFF. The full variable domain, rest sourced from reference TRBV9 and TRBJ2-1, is DSGVTQTPKHLITATGQRVTLRCSPRSGDLSVYWYQQSLDQGLQFLIQYYNGEERAKGNILERFSAQQFPDLHSELNLSSLELGDSALYFCASSGWEGWNVQFFGPGTRLTVL.

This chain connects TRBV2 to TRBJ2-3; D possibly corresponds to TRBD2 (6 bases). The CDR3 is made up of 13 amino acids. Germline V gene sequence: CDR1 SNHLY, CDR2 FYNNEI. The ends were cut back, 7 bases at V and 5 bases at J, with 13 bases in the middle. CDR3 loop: CASIDGGIDTQYF. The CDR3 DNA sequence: TGTGCCAGCATAGACGGGGGTATAGATACGCAGTATTTT.

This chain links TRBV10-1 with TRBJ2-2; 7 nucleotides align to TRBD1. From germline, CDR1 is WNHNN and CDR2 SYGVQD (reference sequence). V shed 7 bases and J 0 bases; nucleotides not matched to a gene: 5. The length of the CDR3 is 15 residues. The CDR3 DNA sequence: TGCGCCAGCAATACACAGGGGCCGAACACCGGGGAGCTGTTTTTT. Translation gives CASNTQGPNTGELFF.

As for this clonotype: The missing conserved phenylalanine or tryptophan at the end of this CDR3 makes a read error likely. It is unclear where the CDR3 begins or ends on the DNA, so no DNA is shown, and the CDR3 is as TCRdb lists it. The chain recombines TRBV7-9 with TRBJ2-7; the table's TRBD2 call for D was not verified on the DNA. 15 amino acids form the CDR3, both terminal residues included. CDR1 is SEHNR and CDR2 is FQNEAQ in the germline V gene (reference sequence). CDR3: CASSQVLSGGLLFPL.

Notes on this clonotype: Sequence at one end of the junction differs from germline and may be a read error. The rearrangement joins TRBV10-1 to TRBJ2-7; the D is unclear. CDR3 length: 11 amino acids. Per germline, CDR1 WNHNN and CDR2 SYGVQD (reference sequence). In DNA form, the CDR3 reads TGTGCCAGCAGCCTCTACAGCGTTCAGTACTTC. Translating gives CASSLYSVQYF.

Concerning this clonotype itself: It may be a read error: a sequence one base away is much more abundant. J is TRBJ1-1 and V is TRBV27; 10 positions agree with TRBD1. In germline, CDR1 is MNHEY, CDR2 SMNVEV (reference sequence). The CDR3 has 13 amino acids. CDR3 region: CAGRQGALTEAFF. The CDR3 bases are TGTGCCGGCAGACAGGGGGCGCTTACTGAAGCTTTCTTT.

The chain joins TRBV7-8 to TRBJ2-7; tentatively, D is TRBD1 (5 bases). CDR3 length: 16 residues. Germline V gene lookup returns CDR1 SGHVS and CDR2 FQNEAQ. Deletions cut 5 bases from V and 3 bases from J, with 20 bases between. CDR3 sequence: CASSPPTAFTYYEQYF. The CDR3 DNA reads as TGTGCCAGCAGCCCCCCGACAGCCTTCACCTACTACGAGCAGTACTTC.

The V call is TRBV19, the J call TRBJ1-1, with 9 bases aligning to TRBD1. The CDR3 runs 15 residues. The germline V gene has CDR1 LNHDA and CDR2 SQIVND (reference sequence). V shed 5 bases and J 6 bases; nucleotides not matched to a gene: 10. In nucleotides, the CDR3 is TGTGCCAGTAGTCTACAGGGGGCCGCGGGCCCTGAAGCTTTCTTT. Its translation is CASSLQGAAGPEAFF.

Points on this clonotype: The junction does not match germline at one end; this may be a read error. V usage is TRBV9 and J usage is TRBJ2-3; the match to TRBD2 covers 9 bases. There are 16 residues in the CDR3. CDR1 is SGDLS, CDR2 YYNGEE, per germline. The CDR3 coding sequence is TGTGTCAGCAGCCGCTGGGGGCGGGGGGGAACAGATACGCAGTATTTT. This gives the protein CVSSRWGRGGTDTQYF.